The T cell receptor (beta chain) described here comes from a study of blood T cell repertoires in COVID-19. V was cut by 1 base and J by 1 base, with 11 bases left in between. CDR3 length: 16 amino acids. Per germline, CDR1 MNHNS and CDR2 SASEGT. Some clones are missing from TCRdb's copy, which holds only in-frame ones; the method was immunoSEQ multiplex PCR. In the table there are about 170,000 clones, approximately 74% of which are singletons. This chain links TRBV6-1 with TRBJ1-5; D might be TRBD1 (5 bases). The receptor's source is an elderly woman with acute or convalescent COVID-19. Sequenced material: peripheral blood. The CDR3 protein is CASSEERGRSNQPQHF. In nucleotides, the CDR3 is TGTGCCAGCAGTGAAGAAAGGGGTAGGAGCAATCAGCCCCAGCATTTT.